Listed below are T cell receptor beta chains from one sample, sequenced in a study of T-cell reconstitution after alpha-beta-depleted transplantation in children. TCRdb re-analysed the PCR reads in MiXCR, keeping a single row per CDR3 protein. The data hold around 440,000 distinct CDR3 sequences, with 10% to 13% observed a single time. The sequencing used PBMCs, collected before TCRalphabeta/CD19-depleted stem cell transplant. All receptors derive from a child younger than 10 with inherited bone marrow failure, due to receive a stem cell transplant. CDR3s include the opening cysteine and the closing phenylalanine or tryptophan. The order of the fields is clone size, V gene, J gene, CDR3 protein. Clone size, where shown, is once, few, many, or a class for clones that have expanded.

>many|TRBV20-1|TRBJ2-7
CSARAEDRGRYEQYF
>few|TRBV18|TRBJ2-3
CASSPMSVASTDTQYF
>NA|TRBV4-3|TRBJ2-3
CASSQFSPGLAMTDTQYF
>many|TRBV12-3/TRBV12-4|TRBJ2-2
CASSSGTPRAGELFF
>many|TRBV11-3|TRBJ2-3
CASSLDGLAGADTQYF
>NA|TRBV5-6|TRBJ2-6
CASSWGAGANVLTF
>NA|TRBV5-1|TRBJ1-3
CATRGESSGNTIYF
>many|TRBV20-1|TRBJ2-6
CSGQRTYSGANVLTF
>few|TRBV9|TRBJ1-2
CASSVAGQEHGYTF
>NA|TRBV7-9|TRBJ1-4
CASSPLGDEKLFF
>NA|TRBV7-2|TRBJ2-1
CASSFSASGNEQFF
>few|TRBV5-5|TRBJ2-7
CASSLTDWGSYEQYF
>few|TRBV5-1|TRBJ2-1
CASSLFRTGVDNEQFF
>few|TRBV7-9|TRBJ2-2
CASSLQGDWYTGELFF
>many|TRBV12-3/TRBV12-4|TRBJ2-5
CASSWGQGNEETQYF
>many|TRBV3-1|TRBJ2-1
CASSQVFSNYNEQFF
>many|TRBV12-3/TRBV12-4|TRBJ2-1
CASSLGEGMDEQFF
>many|TRBV11-2|TRBJ2-7
CASSLWDSSYEQYF
>many|TRBV5-1|TRBJ2-2
CASSSDRNTGELFF
>many|TRBV4-3|TRBJ2-5
CASSQDRATGETQYF
>many|TRBV20-1|TRBJ1-5
CSARQDSNQPQHF
>NA|TRBV29-1|TRBJ2-5
CIVLGSQETQYF
>many|TRBV7-2|TRBJ2-2
CASSPRKRDGTGELFF
>many|TRBV7-9|TRBJ1-1
CASSPGRSMNTEAFF
>NA|TRBV7-8|TRBJ2-5
CASSLVKTSGSRKTQYF
>NA|TRBV12-3/TRBV12-4|TRBJ1-4
CASRPDAGKLFF
>many|TRBV15|TRBJ2-4
CATSRDLGGGKNIQYF
>NA|TRBV2|TRBJ1-2
CASSEAPAGYGYTF
>NA|TRBV4-3|TRBJ2-2
CASSQDGGEQSTTGELFF
>many|TRBV11-2|TRBJ1-1
CASCETTEAFF